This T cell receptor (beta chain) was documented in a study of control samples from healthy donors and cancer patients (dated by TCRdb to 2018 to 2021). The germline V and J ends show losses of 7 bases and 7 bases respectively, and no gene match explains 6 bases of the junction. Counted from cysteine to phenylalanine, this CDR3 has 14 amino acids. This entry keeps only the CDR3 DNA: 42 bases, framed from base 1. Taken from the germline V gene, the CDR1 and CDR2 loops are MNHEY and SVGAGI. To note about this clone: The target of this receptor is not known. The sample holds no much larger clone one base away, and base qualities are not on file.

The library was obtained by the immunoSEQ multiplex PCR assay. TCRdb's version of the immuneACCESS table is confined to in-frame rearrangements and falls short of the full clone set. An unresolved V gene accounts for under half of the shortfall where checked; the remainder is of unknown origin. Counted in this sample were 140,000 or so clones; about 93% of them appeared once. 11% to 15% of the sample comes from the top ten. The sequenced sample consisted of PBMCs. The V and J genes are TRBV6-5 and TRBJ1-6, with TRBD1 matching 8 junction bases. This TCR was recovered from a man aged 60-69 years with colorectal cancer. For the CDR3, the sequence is CASTATGANSPLHF. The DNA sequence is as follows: TGTGCCAGCACCGCGACAGGGGCCAATTCACCCCTCCACTTT.